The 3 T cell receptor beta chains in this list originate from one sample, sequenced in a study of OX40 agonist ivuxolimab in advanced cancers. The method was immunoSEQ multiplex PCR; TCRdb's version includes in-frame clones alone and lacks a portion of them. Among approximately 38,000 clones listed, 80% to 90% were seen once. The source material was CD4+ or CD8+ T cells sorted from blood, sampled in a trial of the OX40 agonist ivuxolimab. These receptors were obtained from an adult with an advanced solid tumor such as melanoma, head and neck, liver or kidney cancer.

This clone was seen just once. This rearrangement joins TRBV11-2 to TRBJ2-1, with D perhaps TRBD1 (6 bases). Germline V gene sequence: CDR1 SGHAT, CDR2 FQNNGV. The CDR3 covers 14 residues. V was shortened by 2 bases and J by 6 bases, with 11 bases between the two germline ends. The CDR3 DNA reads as TGTGCCAGCAGCTTATTAGGGGGTGGCAATGAGCAGTTCTTC. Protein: CASSLLGGGNEQFF.

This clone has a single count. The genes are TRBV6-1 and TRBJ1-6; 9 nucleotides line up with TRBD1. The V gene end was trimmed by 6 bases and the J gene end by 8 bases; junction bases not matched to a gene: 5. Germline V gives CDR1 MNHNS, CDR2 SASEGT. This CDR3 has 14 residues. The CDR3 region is CASSWDRDYSPLHF. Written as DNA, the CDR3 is TGTGCCAGCAGCTGGGACAGGGATTATTCACCCCTCCACTTT.

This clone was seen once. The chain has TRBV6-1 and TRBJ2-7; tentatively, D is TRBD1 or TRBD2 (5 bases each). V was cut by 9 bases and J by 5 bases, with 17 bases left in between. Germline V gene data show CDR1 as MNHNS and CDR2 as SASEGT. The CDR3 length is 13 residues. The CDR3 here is CASEGRAPHEQYF. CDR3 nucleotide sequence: TGTGCCAGTGAGGGACGGGCTCCCCACGAGCAGTACTTC.